This TCR beta chain stems from a study of OX40 agonist ivuxolimab in advanced cancers. Overall study context: The patients received ivuxolimab by intravenous route every 2 weeks at 0.01 to 10 mg/kg. Cohort: 80% to 85% men, mean age approximately 64, aged roughly 23 to 79. A partial response was reached by three patients: one with hepatocellular carcinoma and two with cutaneous melanoma.

CDR1 GTSNPN and CDR2 SVGIG come from the germline V gene (reference sequence). The CDR3 totals 16 residues. Trimming took off 3 bases at V and 4 bases at J, with 18 bases between the two ends. Sequenced by immunoSEQ multiplex PCR; TCRdb stores in-frame clones only, minus some. The data contain tens of thousands of clones, about 90% of them singletons. The study sampled blood at baseline, cycle 4 day 1, and cycle 7 day 1. V is TRBV30 and J is TRBJ1-4; unclear D gene. The receptor's source is an adult with an advanced solid tumor such as melanoma, head and neck, liver or kidney cancer. Sequences were derived from CD4+ or CD8+ T cells sorted from blood, sampled in a trial of the OX40 agonist ivuxolimab. CDR3 in DNA: TGTGCCTGGAGAGCTTCAGGAACGGGTTTTAATGAAAAACTGTTTTTT. Translating gives CAWRASGTGFNEKLFF.